This T cell receptor beta chain was identified in a study of shared clonotypes between healthy human individuals. V lost 6 bases and J lost 7; bases outside the gene matches: 8. The CDR3 loop spans 15 amino acids. Looked up from germline, CDR1 is LGHNA and CDR2 is YSLEER. Naive CD8 cells were CD45RO-negative, positively selected for CCR7, excluding terminally differentiated effector memory CD45RA+ cells. Original processing notes: Junction-only immunoSEQ data arrived without quality scores, meaning filtering differed. Sequencing used immunoSEQ multiplex PCR; TCRdb keeps in-frame clones, though not all of them. The D gene and trimming were derived from the DNA, and the V and J assignments and clone size from that table. The repertoire holds roughly 2.1 million clones, with around 93% as singletons.

The chain is built from TRBV4-3 and TRBJ2-1; 11 bases are a match to TRBD1. The specimen sequenced was naive CD8+ T cells from PBMCs. This receptor was identified in a man between 18 and 35 years old in good health. Some clones in this sample may be carry-over from other donors' samples. The CDR3 protein is CASRDRTGGWNEQFF. In DNA form, the CDR3 reads TGCGCCAGCAGGGACAGGACAGGGGGCTGGAATGAGCAGTTCTTC.